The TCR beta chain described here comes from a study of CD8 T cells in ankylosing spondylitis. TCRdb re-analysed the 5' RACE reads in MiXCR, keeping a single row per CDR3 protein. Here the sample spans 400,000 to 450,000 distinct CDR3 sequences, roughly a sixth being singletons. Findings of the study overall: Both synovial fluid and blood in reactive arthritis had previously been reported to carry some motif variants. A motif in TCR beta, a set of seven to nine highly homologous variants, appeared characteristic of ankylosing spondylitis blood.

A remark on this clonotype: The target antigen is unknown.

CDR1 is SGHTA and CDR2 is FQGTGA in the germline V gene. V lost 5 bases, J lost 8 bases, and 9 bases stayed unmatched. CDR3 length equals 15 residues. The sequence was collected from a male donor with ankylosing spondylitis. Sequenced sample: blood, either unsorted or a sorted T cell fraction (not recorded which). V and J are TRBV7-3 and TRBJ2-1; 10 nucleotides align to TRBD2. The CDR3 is CASSSTSGNLHEQFF. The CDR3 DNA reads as TGTGCCAGCAGCAGCACTAGCGGGAACCTACATGAGCAGTTCTTC.